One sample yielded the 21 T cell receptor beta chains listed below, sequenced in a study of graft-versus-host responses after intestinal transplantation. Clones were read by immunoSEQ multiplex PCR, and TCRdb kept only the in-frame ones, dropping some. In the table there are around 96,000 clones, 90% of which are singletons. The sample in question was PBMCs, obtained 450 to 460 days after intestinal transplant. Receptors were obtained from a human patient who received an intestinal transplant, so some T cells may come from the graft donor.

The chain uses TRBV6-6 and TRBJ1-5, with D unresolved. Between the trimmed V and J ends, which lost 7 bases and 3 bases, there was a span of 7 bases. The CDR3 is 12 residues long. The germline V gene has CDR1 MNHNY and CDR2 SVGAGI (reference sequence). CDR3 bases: TGTGCCAGCACGGTCTTCAATCAGCCCCAGCATTTT. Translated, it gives CASTVFNQPQHF.

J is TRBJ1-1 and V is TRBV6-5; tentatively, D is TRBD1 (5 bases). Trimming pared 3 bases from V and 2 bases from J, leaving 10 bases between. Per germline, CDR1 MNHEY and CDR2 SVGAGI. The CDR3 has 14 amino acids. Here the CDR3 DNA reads TGTGCCAGCAGTTATGAGGGACTAAACACTGAAGCTTTCTTT. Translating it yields CASSYEGLNTEAFF.

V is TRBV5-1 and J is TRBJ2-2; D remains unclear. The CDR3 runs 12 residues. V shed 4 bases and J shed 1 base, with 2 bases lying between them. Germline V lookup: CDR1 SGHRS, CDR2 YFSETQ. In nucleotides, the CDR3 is TGCGCCAGCAGCGTGAACACCGGGGAGCTGTTTTTT. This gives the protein CASSVNTGELFF.

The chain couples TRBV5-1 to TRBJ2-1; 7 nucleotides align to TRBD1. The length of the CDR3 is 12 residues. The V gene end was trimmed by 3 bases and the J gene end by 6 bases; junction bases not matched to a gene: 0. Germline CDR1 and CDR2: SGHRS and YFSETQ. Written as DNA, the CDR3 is TGCGCCAGCAGCTGGACAGGCAATGAGCAGTTCTTC. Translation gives CASSWTGNEQFF.

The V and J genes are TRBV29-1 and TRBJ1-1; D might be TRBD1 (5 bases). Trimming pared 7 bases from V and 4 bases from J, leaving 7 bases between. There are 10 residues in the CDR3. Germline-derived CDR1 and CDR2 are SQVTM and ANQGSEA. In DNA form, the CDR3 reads TGCAGCGCACAGGTCACTGAAGCTTTCTTT. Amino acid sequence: CSAQVTEAFF.

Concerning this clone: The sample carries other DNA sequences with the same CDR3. The CDR3 DNA sequence: TGTGCCATCAGTGAGTCGACGCCAGAGCAGTTCTTC. Its translation is CAISESTPEQFF. The chain has TRBV10-3 and TRBJ2-1; D not resolved. The CDR3 length is 12 residues. V was cut by 0 bases and J by 10 bases, with 7 bases left in between. Germline assignment: CDR1 ENHRY and CDR2 SYGVKD.

The CDR3 DNA sequence: TGTGCCAGCAGCAAAGCGGGCACAACCGAGCAGTACTTC. Its protein product is CASSKAGTTEQYF. The chain links TRBV9 to TRBJ2-7; tentative D call: TRBD2 (6 bases). The CDR3 has 13 amino acids. V was cut by 4 bases and J by 6 bases, with 14 bases left in between. From germline, CDR1 is SGDLS and CDR2 YYNGEE.

The CDR3 DNA sequence: TGTGCCAGCAGCTCTAGCGAAGAGACCCAGTACTTC. This codes for CASSSSEETQYF. The rearrangement joins TRBV5-4 to TRBJ2-5; D may be TRBD2 (6 bases). The CDR3 has 12 residues. Germline values: CDR1 SGHNT, CDR2 YYREEE (reference sequence). The germline V and J ends were trimmed by 3 bases and 3 bases, with 6 bases remaining between them.

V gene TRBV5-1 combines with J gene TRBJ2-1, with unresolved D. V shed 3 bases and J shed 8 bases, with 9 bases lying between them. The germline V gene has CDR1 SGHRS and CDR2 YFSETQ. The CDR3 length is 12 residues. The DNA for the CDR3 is TGCGCCAGCAGCTGGGGTACGTATGAGCAGTTCTTC. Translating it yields CASSWGTYEQFF.

In DNA form, the CDR3 reads TGTGCCAGCAGCCCAGTAGAGTTTAGTTCACCCCTCCACTTT. Translating it yields CASSPVEFSSPLHF. V is TRBV11-2 and J is TRBJ1-6; D is ambiguous. Per the germline V gene, CDR1 is SGHAT and CDR2 is FQNNGV. Trimming stripped 5 bases from V and 9 bases from J, with 14 bases between. The length of the CDR3 is 14 residues.

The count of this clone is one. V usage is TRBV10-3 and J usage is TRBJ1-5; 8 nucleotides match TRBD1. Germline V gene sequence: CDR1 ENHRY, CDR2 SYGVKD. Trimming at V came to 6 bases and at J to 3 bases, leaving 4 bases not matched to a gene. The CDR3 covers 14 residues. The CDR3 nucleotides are TGTGCCATCAGCCCGGACAGGGACAATCAGCCCCAGCATTTT. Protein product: CAISPDRDNQPQHF.

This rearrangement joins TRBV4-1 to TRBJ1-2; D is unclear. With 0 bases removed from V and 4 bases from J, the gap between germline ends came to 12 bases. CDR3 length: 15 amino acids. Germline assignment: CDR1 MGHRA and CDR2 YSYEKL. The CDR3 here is CASSQDGGLAYGYTF. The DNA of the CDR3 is TGCGCCAGCAGCCAAGACGGCGGGCTGGCCTATGGCTACACCTTC.

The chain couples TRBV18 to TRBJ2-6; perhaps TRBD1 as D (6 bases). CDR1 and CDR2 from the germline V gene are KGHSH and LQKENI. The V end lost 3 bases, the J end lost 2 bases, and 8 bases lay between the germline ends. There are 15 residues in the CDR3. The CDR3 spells CASSPAGAGANVLTF. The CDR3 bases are TGTGCCAGCTCACCCGCAGGGGCTGGGGCCAACGTCCTGACTTTC.

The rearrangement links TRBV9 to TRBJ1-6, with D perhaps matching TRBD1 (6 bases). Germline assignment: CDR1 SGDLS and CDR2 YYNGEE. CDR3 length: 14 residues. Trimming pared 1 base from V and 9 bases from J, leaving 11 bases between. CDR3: CASSVTGFGSPLHF. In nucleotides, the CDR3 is TGTGCCAGCAGCGTAACAGGGTTCGGTTCACCCCTCCACTTT. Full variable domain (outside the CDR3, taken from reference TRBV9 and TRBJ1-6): DSGVTQTPKHLITATGQRVTLRCSPRSGDLSVYWYQQSLDQGLQFLIQYYNGEERAKGNILERFSAQQFPDLHSELNLSSLELGDSALYFCASSVTGFGSPLHFGNGTRLTVT.

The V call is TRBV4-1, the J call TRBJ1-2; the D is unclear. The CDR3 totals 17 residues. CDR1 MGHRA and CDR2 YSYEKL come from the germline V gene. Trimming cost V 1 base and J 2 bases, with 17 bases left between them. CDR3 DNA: TGCGCCAGCAGCCAAGGCTTTTTGGGCCTTTCCAACTATGGCTACACCTTC. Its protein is CASSQGFLGLSNYGYTF.

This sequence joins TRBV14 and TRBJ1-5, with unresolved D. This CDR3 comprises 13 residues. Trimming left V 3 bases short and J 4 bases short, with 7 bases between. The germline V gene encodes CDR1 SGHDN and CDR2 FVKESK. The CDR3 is CASSQQTNQPQHF. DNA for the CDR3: TGTGCCAGCAGCCAGCAGACTAATCAGCCCCAGCATTTT.

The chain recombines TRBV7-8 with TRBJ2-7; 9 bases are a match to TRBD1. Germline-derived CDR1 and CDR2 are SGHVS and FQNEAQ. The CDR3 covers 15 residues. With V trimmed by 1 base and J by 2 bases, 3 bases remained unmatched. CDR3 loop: CASSLGGQGPYEQYF. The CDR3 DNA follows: TGTGCCAGCAGCTTAGGGGGACAGGGACCCTACGAGCAGTACTTC.

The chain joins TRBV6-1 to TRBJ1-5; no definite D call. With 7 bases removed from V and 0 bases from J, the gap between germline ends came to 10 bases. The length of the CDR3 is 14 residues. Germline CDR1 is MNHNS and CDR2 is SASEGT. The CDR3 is CASKELYSNQPQHF. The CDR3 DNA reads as TGTGCCAGCAAGGAACTATATAGCAATCAGCCCCAGCATTTT.

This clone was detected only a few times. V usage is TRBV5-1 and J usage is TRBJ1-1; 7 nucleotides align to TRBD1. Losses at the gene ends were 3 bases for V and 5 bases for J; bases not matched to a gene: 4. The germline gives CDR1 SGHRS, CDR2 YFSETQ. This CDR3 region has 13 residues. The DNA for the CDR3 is TGCGCCAGCAGCTACAGGGGAGGGACTGAAGCTTTCTTT. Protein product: CASSYRGGTEAFF. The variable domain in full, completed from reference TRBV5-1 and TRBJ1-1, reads KAGVTQTPRYLIKTRGQQVTLSCSPISGHRSVSWYQQTPGQGLQFLFEYFSETQRNKGNFPGRFSGRQFSNSRSEMNVSTLELGDSALYLCASSYRGGTEAFFGQGTRLTVV.

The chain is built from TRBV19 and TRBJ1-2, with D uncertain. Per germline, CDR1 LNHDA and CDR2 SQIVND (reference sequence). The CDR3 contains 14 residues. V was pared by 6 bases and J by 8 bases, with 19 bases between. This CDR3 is CASSLAEGLGGYTF. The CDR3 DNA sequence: TGTGCCAGTAGCCTAGCGGAGGGCCTGGGAGGCTACACCTTC.

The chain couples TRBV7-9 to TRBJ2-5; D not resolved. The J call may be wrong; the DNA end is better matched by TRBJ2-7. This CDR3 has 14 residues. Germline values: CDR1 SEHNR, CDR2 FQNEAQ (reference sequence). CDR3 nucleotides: TGTGCCAGCAGCCCGGTCGCCCGCTCCTACGAGCAGTACTTC. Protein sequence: CASSPVARSYEQYF.